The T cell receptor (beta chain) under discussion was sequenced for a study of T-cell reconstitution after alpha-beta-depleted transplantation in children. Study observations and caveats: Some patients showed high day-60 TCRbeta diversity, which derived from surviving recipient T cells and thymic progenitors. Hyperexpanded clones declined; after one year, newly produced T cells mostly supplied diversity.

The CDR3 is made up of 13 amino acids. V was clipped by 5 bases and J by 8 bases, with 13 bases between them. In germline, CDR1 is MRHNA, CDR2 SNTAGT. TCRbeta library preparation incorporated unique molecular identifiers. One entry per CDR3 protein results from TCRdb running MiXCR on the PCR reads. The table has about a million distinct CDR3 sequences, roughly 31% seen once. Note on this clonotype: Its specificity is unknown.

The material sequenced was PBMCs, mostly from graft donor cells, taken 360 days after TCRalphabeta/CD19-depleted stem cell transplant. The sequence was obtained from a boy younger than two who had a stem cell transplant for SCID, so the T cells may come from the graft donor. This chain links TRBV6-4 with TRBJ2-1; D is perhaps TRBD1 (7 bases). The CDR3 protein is CASSRARGDEQFF. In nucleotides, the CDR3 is TGTGCCAGCAGTAGGGCCAGGGGGGATGAGCAGTTCTTC.